This T cell receptor beta chain was identified during a study of T cell changes during pregnancy in multiple sclerosis. This CDR3 is built from 14 residues. Germline CDR1 is SEHNR and CDR2 is FQNEAQ (reference sequence). As concerns this clone: At one end, the junction sequence differs from germline, possibly due to a read error.

The method was immunoSEQ multiplex PCR; TCRdb's version includes in-frame clones alone and lacks a portion of them. The table has approximately 44,000 clones, about 89% seen once; the top ten hold 0.73%. V and J are TRBV7-9 and TRBJ2-1, with 9 bases that match TRBD2. This TCR was sampled from a female donor with multiple sclerosis, enrolled in a pregnancy study. The sample consisted of CD4+ T cells from peripheral blood mononuclear cells, taken before pregnancy. CDR3 DNA: TGTGCCAGCAGTCTAGCGGGGACTAGGAATGGGCAGTTCTTC. Amino acids: CASSLAGTRNGQFF.